This TCR beta chain was found in a study of OX40 agonist ivuxolimab in advanced cancers. For the study at large: Among those enrolled, mean age was about 60 years (range roughly 20 to 80) and about 79% were male.

Broader study findings: Both CD4+ and CD8+ T cell populations in blood had undergone clonal expansion by week 6 at 0.1 to 3.0 mg/kg. Some nonresponders likewise displayed low normalized T-cell clonal expansion.

The V and J ends lost 5 bases and 2 bases, in that order; junction bases with no gene match: 5. CDR1 and CDR2 from the germline V gene are SGHRS and YFSETQ. The CDR3 totals 15 residues. With regard to this clone: Its antigen is still unknown.

The data were produced by immunoSEQ multiplex PCR, yet TCRdb's version contains in-frame clones alone and is incomplete. The sample contains fewer than 100,000 clones, around 87% of which appear only once. Sequencing was performed on CD4+ or CD8+ T cells sorted from blood, taken in a trial of the OX40 agonist ivuxolimab. The chain recombines TRBV5-1 with TRBJ2-1, with TRBD2 matching over 9 bases. The receptor was derived from an adult with an advanced solid tumor such as melanoma, head and neck, liver or kidney cancer. The CDR3 here is CASRPLAGTYNEQFF. CDR3 bases: TGCGCCAGCAGGCCTCTAGCGGGGACCTACAATGAGCAGTTCTTC.